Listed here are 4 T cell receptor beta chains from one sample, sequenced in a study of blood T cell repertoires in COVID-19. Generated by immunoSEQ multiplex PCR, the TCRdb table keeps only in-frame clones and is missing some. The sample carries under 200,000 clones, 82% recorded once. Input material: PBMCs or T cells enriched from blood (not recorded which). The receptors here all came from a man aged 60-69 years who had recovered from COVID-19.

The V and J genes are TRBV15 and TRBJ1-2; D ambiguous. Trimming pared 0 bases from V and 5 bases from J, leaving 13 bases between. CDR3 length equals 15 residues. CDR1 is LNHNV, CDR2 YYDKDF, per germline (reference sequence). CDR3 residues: CATSRERTVGYGYTF. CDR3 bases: TGTGCCACCAGCAGAGAAAGAACAGTTGGATATGGCTACACCTTC. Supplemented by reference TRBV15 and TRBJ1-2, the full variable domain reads DAMVIQNPRYQVTQFGKPVTLSCSQTLNHNVMYWYQQKSSQAPKLLFHYYDKDFNNEADTPDNFQSRRPNTSFCFLDIRSPGLGDTAMYLCATSRERTVGYGYTFGSGTRLTVV.

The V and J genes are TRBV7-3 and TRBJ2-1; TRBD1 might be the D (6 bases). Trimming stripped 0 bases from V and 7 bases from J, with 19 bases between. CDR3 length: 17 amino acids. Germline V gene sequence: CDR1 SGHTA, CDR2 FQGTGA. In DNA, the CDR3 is TGTGCCAGCAGCTTAACGGGGGACACACACCACGGAAATGAGCAGTTCTTC. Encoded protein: CASSLTGDTHHGNEQFF. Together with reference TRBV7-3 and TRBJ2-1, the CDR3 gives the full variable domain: GAGVSQTPSNKVTEKGKYVELRCDPISGHTALYWYRQSLGQGPEFLIYFQGTGAADDSGLPNDRFFAVRPEGSVSTLKIQRTERGDSAVYLCASSLTGDTHHGNEQFFGPGTRLTVL.

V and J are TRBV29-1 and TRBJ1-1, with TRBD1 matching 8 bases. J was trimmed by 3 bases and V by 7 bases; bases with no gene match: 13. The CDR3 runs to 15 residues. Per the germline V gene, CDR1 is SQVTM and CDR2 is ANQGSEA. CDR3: CSGGVTGVGYTEAFF. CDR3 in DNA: TGCAGCGGAGGGGTGACAGGGGTGGGGTACACTGAAGCTTTCTTT.

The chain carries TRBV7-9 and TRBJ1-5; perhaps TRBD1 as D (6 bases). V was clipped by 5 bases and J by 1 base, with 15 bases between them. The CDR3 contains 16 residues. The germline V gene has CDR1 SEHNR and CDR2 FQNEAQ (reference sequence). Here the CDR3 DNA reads TGTGCCAGCAGCCCGGGCCGGGGGGCGAGCAATCAGCCCCAGCATTTT. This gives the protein CASSPGRGASNQPQHF.